This record concerns one TCR beta chain sequence. Antigen unknown. The data are from a study of T-cell reconstitution after alpha-beta-depleted transplantation in children. Preparation of the TCRbeta library used unique molecular identifiers. One entry per CDR3 protein, called by TCRdb with MiXCR from the PCR reads. The data show roughly 150,000 distinct CDR3 sequences, approximately 10% seen once. This CDR3 region has 18 residues. Germline V gene lookup returns CDR1 SGHVS and CDR2 FQNEAQ. Between the trimmed V and J ends, which lost 4 bases and 6 bases, there was a span of 25 bases. Study-wide results and caveats: About two months after transplant, alpha-beta T cells reportedly came from several hundred expanded graft clones. Diversity and T-cell counts at one year after transplant derived mostly from new T cells.

The receptor was isolated from a boy younger than 10 with acute myeloid leukemia, due to receive a stem cell transplant. The chain employs TRBV7-8 and TRBJ2-1; the D is unclear. The source was PBMCs, collected before TCRalphabeta/CD19-depleted stem cell transplant. The CDR3 coding sequence is TGTGCCAGCAGCTCCCAGGCCCCGAGAGACCTCATTAGCAATGAGCAGTTCTTC. Amino acid sequence: CASSSQAPRDLISNEQFF.